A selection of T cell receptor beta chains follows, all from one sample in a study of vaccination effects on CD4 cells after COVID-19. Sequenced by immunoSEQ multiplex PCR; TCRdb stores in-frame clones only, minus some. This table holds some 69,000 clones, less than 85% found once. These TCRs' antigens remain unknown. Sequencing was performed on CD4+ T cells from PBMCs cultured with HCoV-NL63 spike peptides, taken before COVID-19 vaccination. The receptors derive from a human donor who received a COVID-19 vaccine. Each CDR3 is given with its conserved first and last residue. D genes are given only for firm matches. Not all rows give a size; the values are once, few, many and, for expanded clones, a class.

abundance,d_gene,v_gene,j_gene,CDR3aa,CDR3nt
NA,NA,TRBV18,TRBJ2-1,CASSRAEGTYNEQFF,TGTGCCAGCTCCCGCGCGGAGGGGACCTACAATGAGCAGTTCTTC
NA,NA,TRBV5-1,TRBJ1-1,CASSLGALSMNTEAFF,TGCGCCAGCAGCTTAGGGGCGCTTTCCATGAACACTGAAGCTTTCTTT
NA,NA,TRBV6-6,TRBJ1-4,CASSHTDNEKLFF,TGTGCCAGCAGTCACACGGATAATGAAAAACTGTTTTTT
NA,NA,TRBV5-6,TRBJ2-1,CASSFTRQPRNHNEQFF,TGTGCCAGCAGCTTCACAAGGCAGCCCCGGAACCACAATGAGCAGTTCTTC
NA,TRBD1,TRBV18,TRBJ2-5,CASSLGQGRSETQYF,TGTGCCAGCTCACTAGGACAGGGAAGGTCAGAGACCCAGTACTTC
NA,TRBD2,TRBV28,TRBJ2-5,CASSSAGGAETQYF,TGTGCCAGCAGTTCAGCGGGGGGGGCGGAGACCCAGTACTTC
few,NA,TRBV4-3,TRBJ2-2,CASSQEANTGELFF,TGCGCCAGCAGCCAAGAAGCGAACACCGGGGAGCTGTTTTTT
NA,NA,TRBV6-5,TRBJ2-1,CASSYSIPGSYNEQFF,TGTGCCAGCAGTTACTCGATCCCAGGGTCGTACAATGAGCAGTTCTTC
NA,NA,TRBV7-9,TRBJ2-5,CASSLEKVYYQETQYF,TGTGCCAGCAGCTTAGAGAAGGTGTATTACCAAGAGACCCAGTACTTC
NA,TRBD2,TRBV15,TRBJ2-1,CATGSGGSYNEQFF,TGTGCCACCGGAAGCGGGGGTTCCTACAATGAGCAGTTCTTC
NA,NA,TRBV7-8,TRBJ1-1,CASSLMGTTEAFF,TGTGCCAGCAGCTTAATGGGTACCACTGAAGCTTTCTTT
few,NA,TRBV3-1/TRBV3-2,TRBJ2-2,CASSQPLGELFF,TGTGCCAGCAGCCAACCGCTCGGGGAGCTGTTTTTT
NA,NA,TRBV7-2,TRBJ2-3,CASSLVSSTDTQYF,TGTGCCAGCAGCTTAGTTTCCAGCACAGATACGCAGTATTTT
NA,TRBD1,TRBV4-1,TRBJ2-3,CASSQNPGGGTDTQYF,TGCGCCAGCAGCCAAAATCCAGGGGGCGGGACAGATACGCAGTATTTT
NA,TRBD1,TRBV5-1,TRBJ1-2,CASSLTGVQGGYTF,TGCGCCAGCAGTCTGACAGGGGTACAGGGTGGCTACACCTTC
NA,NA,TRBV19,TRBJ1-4,CASSPTDGNEKLFF,TGTGCCAGTAGTCCTACGGACGGGAATGAAAAACTGTTTTTT
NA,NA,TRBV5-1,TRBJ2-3,CASSLTDTQYF,TGCGCCAGCAGCTTAACAGATACGCAGTATTTT
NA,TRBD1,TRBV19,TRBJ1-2,CASSAQGSQGYTF,TGTGCCAGTAGTGCACAGGGGAGTCAGGGCTACACCTTC
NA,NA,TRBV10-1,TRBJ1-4,CASSEGGGNEKLFF,TGCGCCAGCAGTGAAGGTGGGGGAAATGAAAAACTGTTTTTT
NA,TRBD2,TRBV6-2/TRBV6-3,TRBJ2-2,CASSFYRGGVNTGELFF,TGTGCCAGCAGTTTTTATCGGGGGGGGGTCAACACCGGGGAGCTGTTTTTT
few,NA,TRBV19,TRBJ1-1,CASSNQEGLRGTEAFF,TGTGCCAGTAGTAACCAAGAGGGCCTGAGGGGGACTGAAGCTTTCTTT
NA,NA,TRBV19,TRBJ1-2,CASSIDYRVNYGYTF,TGTGCCAGTAGTATAGACTATAGGGTAAACTATGGCTACACCTTC
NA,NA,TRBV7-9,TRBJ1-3,CASSLSNTIYF,TGTGCCAGCAGCTTGAGCAACACCATATATTTT
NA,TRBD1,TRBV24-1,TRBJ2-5,CATSDLPGDREETQYF,TGTGCCACCAGTGATTTGCCGGGGGACAGGGAAGAGACCCAGTACTTC
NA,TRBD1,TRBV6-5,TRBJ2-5,CASSLGQGRRETQYF,TGTGCCAGCAGTCTTGGACAGGGAAGGAGGGAGACCCAGTACTTC
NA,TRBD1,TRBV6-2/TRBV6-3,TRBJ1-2,CASSQGGPPYGYTF,TGTGCCAGCAGCCAGGGGGGCCCTCCGTATGGCTACACCTTC
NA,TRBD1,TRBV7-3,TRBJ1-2,CASSLEAGGPYGYTF,TGTGCCAGCAGCTTAGAGGCAGGGGGGCCCTATGGCTACACCTTC
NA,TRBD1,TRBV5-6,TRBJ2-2,CASSIPGQGRDTGELFF,TGTGCCAGCAGCATTCCGGGACAGGGGAGGGACACCGGGGAGCTGTTTTTT
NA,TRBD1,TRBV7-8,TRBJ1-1,CASSPDRATEAFF,TGTGCCAGCAGCCCCGACAGGGCCACTGAAGCTTTCTTT
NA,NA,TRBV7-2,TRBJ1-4,CASSYLGMGEKLFF,TGTGCCAGCAGCTACCTCGGGATGGGTGAAAAACTGTTTTTT
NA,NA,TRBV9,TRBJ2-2,CASSVGLLNTGELFF,TGTGCCAGCAGCGTAGGCTTACTTAACACCGGGGAGCTGTTTTTT
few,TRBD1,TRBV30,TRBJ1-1,CAWMGQLNTEAFF,TGTGCCTGGATGGGACAGCTGAACACTGAAGCTTTCTTT
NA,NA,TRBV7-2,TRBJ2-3,CASNKQGPMADTQYF,TGTGCCAGCAACAAACAGGGACCCATGGCAGATACGCAGTATTTT
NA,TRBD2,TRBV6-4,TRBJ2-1,CASSVAGDYNEQFF,TGTGCCAGCAGTGTTGCGGGGGACTACAATGAGCAGTTCTTC
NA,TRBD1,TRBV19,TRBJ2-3,CASSGWTGPRTDTQYF,TGTGCCAGTAGTGGGTGGACAGGGCCTCGCACAGATACGCAGTATTTT
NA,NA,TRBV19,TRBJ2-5,CASSIPRVGGLAETQYF,TGTGCCAGTAGTATCCCGAGGGTGGGAGGCTTGGCGGAGACCCAGTACTTC
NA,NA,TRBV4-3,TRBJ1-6,CASSQDLQKDYNSPLHF,TGCGCCAGCAGCCAAGATCTCCAGAAAGATTATAATTCACCCCTCCACTTT